Included here is one T cell receptor beta chain sequence, with context. This receptor's antigen is unknown. Per-base qualities were not stored, and no clone one base away is much larger. The method was the immunoSEQ multiplex PCR assay. The multiplex PCR relied on a mix of 60 forward primers for TCR Vbeta segments and 13 reverse primers for TCR Jbeta segments. Amplification of the CDR3 region of rearranged TCR beta genes was performed with a multiplex PCR assay on genomic DNA. Amplified TCR beta libraries were sequenced as 87-base-pair reads on the Illumina HiSeq System. The published analysis was carried out like this. A later analysis tallied around 87 million unique TCR beta chains across the 660 or so repertoires, and approximately 9.9 million of those chains were shared by two or more donors. A nearest-neighbor algorithm error-corrected the raw reads and collapsed the reads into unique sequences, merging closely related sequences to remove PCR and sequencing errors. Alignment of CDR3 sequences to IMGT reference sequences was used to assign V, D and J gene segments. For a sequence to be retained, at least a six-nucleotide match to both a V gene segment and a J gene segment was required. Rearrangements were called productive when the CDR3 lacked stop codons and stayed in frame with V and J; all others were non-productive. CDR3 was defined by IMGT convention, running from the second conserved V-encoded cysteine to the conserved J-encoded phenylalanine. Sequences without an unambiguous match to a single V gene segment were excluded from the earlier analysis of 587 of the donors. An earlier analysis of fewer than 750 of the donors called V segments functional above 56.7% productive rearrangements and segregating when the between-donor standard deviation exceeded 5%. A statistical classification framework was built for diagnosing cytomegalovirus status from the catalog of TCR beta chain sequences. In a later analysis, V and J genes were assigned by comparing TCR nucleotide sequences against IMGT/GENE-DB human TR gene sequences. Using the TCRdist pipeline, a later analysis assigned CDR3 sequences along with most-parsimonious VDJ recombination scenarios. A later analysis defined each TCR beta chain by its CDR3 amino acid sequence plus V-gene family, and excluded reads lacking a unique V-gene family. In a later analysis, 500 to 700 highly shared, low-generation-probability nucleotide sequences were removed to address suspected cross-contamination and a sequencing artifact. For each public chain, a later analysis derived a clonal expansion index from normalized ranks of inferred template counts within each repertoire. In a later analysis, generation probabilities were computed using a VDJ recombination model fitted to out-of-frame rearrangements, and the results were checked against IGoR. In a later analysis, TCR-TCR, TCR-HLA and TCR-CMV co-occurrence was scored with hypergeometric tests, and a repertoire-size bias correction was applied to TCR pairs. A later analysis estimated false discovery rates by permuting HLA or CMV assignments 20 times. In a later analysis, co-occurring TCRs were grouped using DBSCAN, with TCRdist sequence similarity added in when clustering inside HLA-allele-positive subsets. For co-occurrence clustering, repertoires with fewer than 30,000 or more than 120,000 public chains were excluded, along with a handful of repertoires with anomalous nucleotide sharing. In TCRdb, the immuneACCESS table is reduced to in-frame sequences with V and J assigned. These tables do not hold every clone; where another copy was compared, an unresolved V gene accounts for under half, and the others remain unexplained. V and J calls and clone size are given by that table; D and trimming were obtained from the DNA. Across this sample there are about 110,000 clones, with 81% seen only once. The ten largest clones take up 2% to 2.5% of the sample.

The source of the sample is a study of cytomegalovirus exposure and HLA in healthy donors (dated by TCRdb to about 2017). Study-wide context: An earlier analysis of approximately 600 of the donors reported 250 to 300 Gb of sequence data and 117 million unique TCR beta sequences from 150 million to 200 million T cells. An early release covering around 630 HLA-typed donors comprised approximately 300 gigabases of sequencing data and approximately 80 million unique TCR sequences. The genetic ancestry cluster associated with self-reported Caucasian donors included around four fifths of the roughly 380 genotyped donors. The study aimed to test whether signatures of past pathogen exposure could be identified by cataloging public T cell receptors. The T cell repertoires of 666 subjects were profiled by immunosequencing and related to cytomegalovirus serostatus. Along with the approximately 600-subject first cohort, a separate validation cohort of roughly 110 different subjects was used. To predict cytomegalovirus infection status, the study brought together high-throughput TCR immunosequencing, statistical association of individual TCRs with disease status, and machine learning. In a later analysis, previously published TCR beta repertoires from more than 500 donors were re-analyzed and high-resolution HLA genotyping was added so that TCR occurrence patterns could be studied. Rather than drawing on any new phenotypic data, the later analysis identified candidate immune exposures from TCR beta sequences and the way those sequences occurred across donors. An earlier analysis of around 540 of the donors applied high-throughput TCR beta sequencing to assess whether each TCR beta V gene segment acted as functional or pseudogenic. Donor age, sex, ethnicity and CMV serostatus were compiled alongside the repertoire data. A later genetic analysis used genome-wide SNP genotypes for about three fifths of the roughly 700 donors, treating that subset as a discovery cohort. All discovery cohort repertoires had been generated on a single sequencing platform. HLA typing covered class I and class II loci at four-digit resolution. Typing coverage differed by locus: A, B, C, DRB1 and DQB1 were typed in roughly 629-630 donors, DQA1 in 522, DPA1 in approximately 610, and DPB1 in around 490. Roughly 5 DR-DQ haplotypes were treated as single units for association and clustering because of strong linkage in the cohort. On average, roughly 250,000 unique TCR beta nucleotide sequences were sequenced per donor among roughly 430 genotyped donors of the cohort, with about 17% of those sequences being non-productive. The paper's findings and limits, for the study overall: Immune exposure information for the cohort was limited to CMV serostatus. V-gene and J-gene trimming of TCR beta chains was associated with a missense DCLRE1C variant in a later genetic analysis, and the association was replicated in an independent cohort. Strong co-occurrence of HLA alleles, especially DR and DQ, made assigning TCR associations to individual alleles difficult. Roughly uniform sequencing depth across donors was assumed in presence/absence analyses, although this assumption may not hold. Approximately 18 rarely observed V segments, including chromosome 9 orphons, were excluded from the earlier analysis of just under 600 of the donors because counts were too low. The study listed 164 TCR beta chains as associated with cytomegalovirus. In a later analysis, HLA-associated TCR beta chains were found to be more clonally expanded and to have lower generation probabilities than equally common non-associated chains. In both the original and validation cohorts, the classifier was reported to diagnose cytomegalovirus status with high specificity and sensitivity. In a later genetic analysis, fewer N-insertions in productive TCRs were reported among donors in an Asian-associated ancestry cluster than the approximately 670-donor mean. Linkage disequilibrium might explain the correlated functional status among segregating V segments, but an unknown experimental factor could not be excluded. Several of the top co-occurrence clusters appeared to be linked to parvovirus B19, influenza, CMV and Epstein-Barr virus, according to a later analysis. A cluster of highly shared sequence variants was judged likely to represent a technical artifact of the sequencing pipeline. Broadly in line with IMGT annotations, most TCR beta V segments showed up in productive rearrangements about 90% or about 30% of the time in an earlier analysis of about 500 of the donors. A further reported finding was that TCR beta sequences accurately predicted the HLA-A and HLA-B alleles for most subjects in the first cohort. According to the authors, the approach could potentially be generalized to other disease states and immunological phenotypes. In a later analysis, most CMV-associated TCR beta chains were found to appear HLA-restricted, with HLA associations seemingly driven largely by CMV exposure. Across donors, most TCR sequences were observed very rarely, whereas some public TCRs were present in many individuals. At a false discovery rate of 0.05, a later analysis linked about 16,000 TCR beta sequences to specific HLA alleles. In this cohort, only TCR beta chains were sequenced, and detectable features were limited by the absence of alpha or paired-chain data. Because HLA typing was unavailable for some donors at each locus, only the typed subset was used in association tests. A later analysis found that TCR association rates varied across HLA loci, with DRB1 alleles showing the most associated TCRs and HLA-C alleles the fewest. In vitro tests confirmed that three of the cytomegalovirus-associated TCR beta chains recognize cytomegalovirus antigens.

The cohort was made up of 666 healthy bone marrow donors. At the time of sampling, all cohort members were nominally healthy, though unrecorded immune exposures were likely present. The donor was CMV seronegative and belonged to the group of 352 seronegative cohort members. Each donor provided a peripheral blood sample, and peripheral blood mononuclear cells were used for TCR beta sequencing. The Qiagen DNeasy Blood Extraction Kit was used to extract genomic DNA from the blood cell samples. The source of this sequence is a man between 25 and 39 years old in good health and CMV-seronegative. Sequenced: PBMCs.

The DNA sequence reads TGTGCCAGCAGCTCCAGACAGGGGTTAGGAGAGACCCAGTACTTC. Protein translation: CASSSRQGLGETQYF. Rearrangement joined TRBV7-9 to TRBJ2-5, with 8 middle bases fitting TRBD1. The CDR3 covers 15 residues, taking in both the cysteine and the phenylalanine. The kept DNA is CDR3 alone, 45 bases in frame from the first base. V trim: 4 bases; J trim: 4 bases; unmatched bases: 8. CDR1 SEHNR and CDR2 FQNEAQ were looked up in the germline V gene (reference sequence).